Presented here are 31 T cell receptor beta chains from one specimen sequenced in a study of memory CD4+ T cells and cytomegalovirus serostatus (dated by TCRdb to the late 2010s). Single viable CD3+CD4+CD8-CD45RO+ cells were sorted as memory CD4+ T cells on a FACSAria II. The library was generated by the immunoSEQ multiplex PCR assay. In its TCRdb copy, this immuneACCESS table keeps in-frame sequences only and misses some clones. Where compared with another copy, unresolved V genes explain less than half of these, and the others have no known cause. The sample table records about 62,000 clones; 60% to 85% of these occur just once. Roughly 4.7% of the sample lies in the top ten. Sequencing used memory CD4+ T cells from blood. The receptor set was obtained from an adult in good health and CMV-seropositive.

The rearrangement joins TRBV7-8 to TRBJ1-4; no firm D call. Germline V gives CDR1 SGHVS, CDR2 FQNEAQ. This CDR3 contains 11 residues. Between the trimmed V and J ends, which lost 6 bases and 12 bases, there was a span of 11 bases. The CDR3 bases are TGTGCCAGCAGGGAAAGTACAGAACTGTTTTTT. Protein sequence: CASRESTELFF.

V usage is TRBV7-9 and J usage is TRBJ1-4; D might be TRBD1 (5 bases). Trimming removed 5 bases at V and 8 bases at J, with 12 bases between. The CDR3 covers 13 residues. Germline-derived CDR1 and CDR2 are SEHNR and FQNEAQ (reference sequence). The CDR3 here is CASSGRGGEKLFF. DNA of the CDR3: TGTGCCAGCAGCGGCCGTGGGGGAGAAAAACTGTTTTTT. Variable domain in full (rest from reference TRBV7-9 and TRBJ1-4): DTGVSQNPRHKITKRGQNVTFRCDPISEHNRLYWYRQTLGQGPEFLTYFQNEAQLEKSRLLSDRFSAERPKGSFSTLEIQRTEQGDSAMYLCASSGRGGEKLFFGSGTQLSVL.

The rearrangement links TRBV7-2 to TRBJ2-6, with D perhaps given as TRBD1 or TRBD2 (5 bases each). V was pared by 5 bases and J by 0 bases, with 14 bases between. CDR1 and CDR2 from the germline V gene are SGHTA and FQGNSA. This CDR3 has 17 residues. The DNA for the CDR3 is TGTGCCAGCAGCAGGGAGACAGTCCGCTCTGGGGCCAACGTCCTGACTTTC. It translates to CASSRETVRSGANVLTF.

The chain couples TRBV4-3 to TRBJ2-2; TRBD2 aligns across 7 bases. The CDR3 contains 16 residues. Germline assignment: CDR1 LGHNA and CDR2 YSLEER. V gave up 0 bases and J gave up 8 bases; unmatched junction bases: 9. The CDR3 coding sequence is TGCGCCAGCAGCCAAGATACCCCCCGACTAGCTGGGGAGCTGTTTTTT. This translates into CASSQDTPRLAGELFF.

This clone has more than one count but fewer than ten. The chain links TRBV7-2 to TRBJ2-5; possibly TRBD1 or TRBD2 for D (5 bases each). The CDR3 length is 14 residues. Germline V lookup: CDR1 SGHTA, CDR2 FQGNSA. Trimming took 4 bases from V and 5 from J, leaving 14 bases between them. CDR3 protein: CASSSDGTGETQYF. CDR3 DNA: TGTGCCAGCAGCTCGGACGGGACCGGTGAGACCCAGTACTTC.

The V call is TRBV6-1, the J call TRBJ1-2; no clear D. Per germline, CDR1 MNHNS and CDR2 SASEGT. The CDR3 consists of 15 residues. Trimming removed 4 bases at V and 2 bases at J, with 14 bases between. The CDR3 sequence: CASSVQPRVNYGYTF. CDR3 in DNA: TGTGCCAGCAGTGTACAACCCCGGGTAAACTATGGCTACACCTTC.

A word on this clone: One end of the junction is discordant with germline, which a read error may explain. The chain recombines TRBV5-4 with TRBJ1-2; 7 nucleotides align to TRBD1. CDR3 length: 13 residues. The germline gives CDR1 SGHNT, CDR2 YYREEE (reference sequence). The CDR3 DNA reads TGTGCCAGCACCATTGACAGGGCGAGGGGCTACGCCTTC. Its translation is CASTIDRARGYAF.

This chain connects TRBV30 to TRBJ2-3, with D possibly matching TRBD1 (6 bases). Germline values: CDR1 GTSNPN, CDR2 SVGIG (reference sequence). Trimming stripped 5 bases from V and 5 bases from J, with 11 bases between. The CDR3 is 12 amino acids. CDR3 loop: CAWGTQKDTQYF. The CDR3 DNA follows: TGTGCCTGGGGGACACAGAAAGATACGCAGTATTTT.

The CDR3 region is CASSSRGQGATGANVLTF. CDR3 nucleotide sequence: TGTGCCAGCTCATCGCGGGGACAGGGGGCTACTGGGGCCAACGTCCTGACTTTC. The chain links TRBV18 to TRBJ2-6; 12 bases line up with TRBD1. After removal of 5 bases from V and 2 bases from J, the junction contained 7 bases not matched to a gene. Germline V CDR1 and CDR2: KGHSH, LQKENI. The CDR3 runs to 18 residues. The variable domain in full, completed from reference TRBV18 and TRBJ2-6, reads NAGVMQNPRHLVRRRGQEARLRCSPMKGHSHVYWYRQLPEEGLKFMVYLQKENIIDESGMPKERFSAEFPKEGPSILRIQQVVRGDSAAYFCASSSRGQGATGANVLTFGAGSRLTVL.

This clone was counted a few times. V and J are TRBV5-1 and TRBJ1-6; tentative D call: TRBD1 (5 bases). Trimming removed 0 bases from V and 10 bases from J, with 14 bases in between. The CDR3 is 15 amino acids. Per germline, CDR1 SGHRS and CDR2 YFSETQ. DNA for the CDR3: TGCGCCAGCAGCTTGGAATGGGGGGAGGGGTCACCCCTCCACTTT. The encoded protein is CASSLEWGEGSPLHF.

The J gene is TRBJ2-4, the V gene TRBV7-3; D might be TRBD1 (7 bases). Germline CDR1 reads SGHTA; CDR2 reads FQGTGA. The CDR3 runs 17 residues. V was clipped by 2 bases and J by 8 bases, with 22 bases between them. The CDR3 spells CASSLPPGQVGGHIQYF. In DNA, the CDR3 is TGTGCCAGCAGCTTACCGCCCGGACAGGTTGGGGGGCACATTCAGTACTTC.

The rearrangement joins TRBV30 to TRBJ2-7, with D maybe TRBD2 (6 bases). The ends were cut back, 8 bases at V and 3 bases at J, with 20 bases in the middle. The CDR3 has 14 residues. Germline V gene lookup returns CDR1 GTSNPN and CDR2 SVGIG (reference sequence). The CDR3 sequence is CAGLLAPSFYEQYF. CDR3 in DNA: TGTGCCGGCCTCCTAGCGCCTTCCTTCTACGAGCAGTACTTC.

J is TRBJ1-1 and V is TRBV11-3; TRBD1 matches 7 bases. Germline assignment: CDR1 SGHNT and CDR2 YENEEA. The J segment lost 5 bases and the V segment lost 5 bases, leaving 11 bases of the junction unmatched. The CDR3 extends over 15 amino acids. CDR3 sequence: CASSHRRGLGTEAFF. The CDR3 nucleotides read TGTGCCAGCAGCCATAGAAGGGGGCTGGGAACTGAAGCTTTCTTT.

The gene calls are TRBV28 and TRBJ1-1; no definite D call. Germline V CDR1 and CDR2: MDHEN, SYDVKM. This CDR3 is built from 14 residues. Trimming removed 5 bases from V and 1 base from J, with 11 bases in between. CDR3 nucleotides: TGTGCCAGCAGTCCGGGGTCAGGGAACACTGAAGCTTTCTTT. It translates to CASSPGSGNTEAFF.

The CDR3 nucleotides are TGTGCCTGGACCCGGACAGGGCGGCCTGAAAAACTGTTTTTT. Its protein is CAWTRTGRPEKLFF. J is TRBJ1-4 and V is TRBV30, with 8 bases identical to TRBD1. Trimming at V came to 4 bases and at J to 7 bases, leaving 8 bases not matched to a gene. This CDR3 is built from 14 residues. CDR1 is GTSNPN, CDR2 SVGIG, per germline (reference sequence).

The chain has TRBV28 and TRBJ2-6; the D is unclear. Trimming removed 7 bases at V and 4 bases at J, with 11 bases between. CDR3 length: 14 amino acids. Germline V gives CDR1 MDHEN, CDR2 SYDVKM. CDR3 DNA sequence: TGTGCCAGCAAGGGTCTCTCCGGGGCCAACGTCCTGACTTTC. Its translation: CASKGLSGANVLTF.

This chain uses TRBV11-3 with TRBJ2-5, with 11 bases aligning to TRBD2. The ends lost 3 bases at V and 1 base at J; junction bases unmatched: 4. The CDR3 totals 16 residues. CDR1 SGHNT and CDR2 YENEEA come from the germline V gene. The CDR3 nucleotides are TGTGCCAGCAGCTTCTCAGGGACTAGCGGCCAAGAGACCCAGTACTTC. This gives the protein CASSFSGTSGQETQYF.

The chain carries TRBV6-4 and TRBJ1-2, with D possibly matching TRBD1 (5 bases). Per the germline V gene, CDR1 is MRHNA and CDR2 is SNTAGT. V dropped 6 bases and J dropped 6 bases, with 14 bases sitting between them. The CDR3 consists of 13 residues. This chain's CDR3 is CASRGRLSDGYTF. The CDR3 nucleotides are TGTGCCAGCAGGGGGCGCCTGTCGGATGGCTACACCTTC.

This chain links TRBV5-1 with TRBJ1-1, with a tentative D call TRBD1 (5 bases). This CDR3 is 15 amino acids long. The germline V and J ends were trimmed by 0 bases and 4 bases, with 13 bases remaining between them. Per germline, CDR1 SGHRS and CDR2 YFSETQ. CDR3 loop: CASSLGAGGATEAFF. In DNA, the CDR3 is TGCGCCAGCAGCTTGGGAGCAGGTGGGGCCACTGAAGCTTTCTTT.

This chain joins TRBV4-1 and TRBJ2-2, with 10 bases identical to TRBD2. The CDR3 length is 16 residues. J lost 0 bases, V lost 4 bases, and 2 bases had no gene match. Germline V CDR1 and CDR2: MGHRA, YSYEKL. CDR3 protein: CASSRGLAANTGELFF. CDR3 nucleotides: TGCGCCAGCAGCCGAGGACTAGCGGCGAACACCGGGGAGCTGTTTTTT.

This chain joins TRBV7-8 and TRBJ1-2, with 7 bases that match TRBD1. The CDR3 consists of 14 residues. Per the germline V gene, CDR1 is SGHVS and CDR2 is FQNEAQ. With 4 bases clipped from V and 3 bases from J, the junction kept 5 bases outside the gene matches. This chain's CDR3 is CASSWDGQDYGYTF. CDR3 bases: TGTGCCAGCAGCTGGGACGGACAGGACTATGGCTACACCTTC.

A word on this clone: Since a much larger clone is just one base distant, this may be a read error. CDR3 in amino acids: CASSPDGNQPQHF. The CDR3 bases are TGTGCCAGCTCACCAGACGGGAATCAGCCCCAGCATTTT. This sequence joins TRBV18 and TRBJ1-5; D is unclear. This CDR3 contains 13 residues. Trimming pared 2 bases from V and 4 bases from J, leaving 6 bases between. Germline V gene sequence: CDR1 KGHSH, CDR2 LQKENI. Combining the CDR3 with reference TRBV18 and TRBJ1-5 gives the whole variable domain NAGVMQNPRHLVRRRGQEARLRCSPMKGHSHVYWYRQLPEEGLKFMVYLQKENIIDESGMPKERFSAEFPKEGPSILRIQQVVRGDSAAYFCASSPDGNQPQHFGDGTRLSIL.

The sample holds a few counts of this clone. This chain joins TRBV15 and TRBJ1-2; no definite D call. CDR3 size: 12 residues. Trimming cost V 4 bases and J 7 bases, with 10 bases left between them. Germline V gives CDR1 LNHNV, CDR2 YYDKDF (reference sequence). CDR3 residues: CATSNAASGYTF. The CDR3 DNA follows: TGTGCCACCAGCAATGCAGCCTCTGGCTACACCTTC.

This clone is a singleton in its sample. The chain has TRBV19 and TRBJ2-7; perhaps TRBD2 as D (5 bases). The CDR3 spans 15 residues. Trimming shortened V by 5 bases and J by 0 bases, and 14 bases separated the two germline ends. CDR1 is LNHDA and CDR2 is SQIVND in the germline V gene (reference sequence). The DNA of the CDR3 is TGTGCCAGTAGTTTACTAGGTGAGAGCTCCTACGAGCAGTACTTC. This sequence encodes CASSLLGESSYEQYF.

The chain carries TRBV5-5 and TRBJ2-7; D could derive from TRBD1 or TRBD2 (5 bases each). Germline V gene lookup returns CDR1 SGHKS and CDR2 YYEKEE (reference sequence). The CDR3 contains 14 residues. Trimming took 3 bases from V and 2 from J, leaving 12 bases between them. CDR3 amino acids: CASSSIWDPYEQYF. DNA of the CDR3: TGTGCCAGCAGCTCGATCTGGGACCCCTACGAGCAGTACTTC.

The chain recombines TRBV6-5 with TRBJ2-7; D remains ambiguous. The CDR3 is made up of 12 amino acids. Germline V gene sequence: CDR1 MNHEY, CDR2 SVGAGI. The germline V and J ends were trimmed by 7 bases and 5 bases, with 12 bases remaining between them. The CDR3 sequence: CASKSAIHEQYF. CDR3 sequence (DNA): TGTGCCAGCAAATCAGCGATCCACGAGCAGTACTTC.

This sequence joins TRBV27 and TRBJ2-7; D unclear. This CDR3 is built from 13 residues. The germline V and J ends were trimmed by 5 bases and 2 bases, with 10 bases remaining between them. CDR1 is MNHEY, CDR2 SMNVEV, per germline (reference sequence). Here the CDR3 reads CASSPDGAYEQYF. CDR3 DNA: TGTGCCAGCAGTCCGGACGGAGCCTACGAGCAGTACTTC.

V usage is TRBV28 and J usage is TRBJ2-3; 9 bases are shared with TRBD2. Germline CDR1 and CDR2: MDHEN and SYDVKM. The J segment lost 2 bases and the V segment lost 3 bases, leaving 3 bases of the junction unmatched. This CDR3 has 15 amino acids. The chain's CDR3 is CASSFTSGFTDTQYF. CDR3 coding DNA: TGTGCCAGCAGTTTTACTAGCGGGTTCACAGATACGCAGTATTTT.

This clone was observed a few times. This rearrangement joins TRBV10-1 to TRBJ1-5; no firm D call. V was trimmed by 0 bases and J by 0 bases, leaving 9 bases between them. Germline V gene data show CDR1 as WNHNN and CDR2 as SYGVQD (reference sequence). The CDR3 has 16 residues. The CDR3 coding sequence is TGCGCCAGCAGTGAGTCGAACAGCTATAGCAATCAGCCCCAGCATTTT. Protein product: CASSESNSYSNQPQHF.

The rearrangement uses TRBV2 and TRBJ2-7; the D gene is possibly TRBD1 (6 bases). The CDR3 extends over 14 amino acids. Per the germline V gene, CDR1 is SNHLY and CDR2 is FYNNEI. V lost 6 bases and J lost 0, with 12 bases in between. The CDR3 region is CASRDRQVSYEQYF. CDR3 nucleotide sequence: TGTGCCAGCAGGGATCGACAGGTCTCCTACGAGCAGTACTTC.

The CDR3 DNA reads as TGTGCCAGCAGCTTGGGGTCAGGGAACACTGAAGCTTTCTTT. This translates into CASSLGSGNTEAFF. This chain links TRBV5-4 with TRBJ1-1; D gene uncertain. Trimming took 0 bases from V and 1 from J, leaving 7 bases between them. From germline, CDR1 is SGHNT and CDR2 YYREEE (reference sequence). The CDR3 has 14 amino acids.